These 30 T cell receptor beta chains came from one sample sequenced in a study of T cell repertoires in cytomegalovirus infection. These receptors are not linked to any known antigen. TCRdb used MiXCR to reprocess the reads, holding one entry per CDR3 protein. In the table there are 450,000 to 600,000 distinct CDR3 sequences, around 30% of which are singletons. Sample: cultured PBMCs, taken from culture after CMV antigen stimulation. Receptors were obtained from a human donor in good health (CMV status not recorded). Some clones in this sample may be carry-over from other donors' samples.

The chain joins TRBV6-2 or TRBV6-3 to TRBJ1-1; 7 bases map to TRBD1. V was clipped by 5 bases and J by 2 bases; unmatched bases: 11. This CDR3 contains 16 residues. Germline V gives CDR1 MNHEY, CDR2 SVGEGT. This chain's CDR3 is CASSPWTQGINTEAFF. CDR3 DNA: TGTGCCAGCAGTCCTTGGACACAGGGGATTAACACTGAAGCTTTCTTT.

This rearrangement joins TRBV4-1 to TRBJ1-2; D gene uncertain. The germline gives CDR1 MGHRA, CDR2 YSYEKL. The CDR3 contains 12 residues. Trimming pared 1 base from V and 5 bases from J, leaving 5 bases between. Written as DNA, the CDR3 is TGCGCCAGCAGCCAAGTACAGTATGGCTACACCTTC. Translation gives CASSQVQYGYTF.

The chain has TRBV27 and TRBJ2-1; 11 bases are shared with TRBD2. J lost 9 bases, V lost 3 bases, and 4 bases had no gene match. The CDR3 has 14 residues. CDR1 and CDR2 from the germline V gene are MNHEY and SMNVEV (reference sequence). The CDR3 region has the DNA TGTGCCAGCAGTTTTTTGCTAGCGGGAGGTGAGCAGTTCTTC. Encoded protein: CASSFLLAGGEQFF.

This sequence joins TRBV7-9 and TRBJ1-2; D not resolved. The CDR3 runs 13 residues. Trimming left V 3 bases short and J 4 bases short, with 9 bases between. Germline lookup yields CDR1 SEHNR and CDR2 FQNEAQ (reference sequence). CDR3: CASSLEDFYGYTF. The CDR3 nucleotides read TGTGCCAGCAGCTTGGAGGACTTCTATGGCTACACCTTC.

The chain is built from TRBV20-1 and TRBJ2-5; the D is unclear. Trimming pared 6 bases from V and 5 bases from J, leaving 7 bases between. The CDR3 spans 10 residues. Per germline, CDR1 DFQATT and CDR2 SNEGSKA (reference sequence). DNA of the CDR3: TGCAGTGCCGTCCGGGAGACCCAGTACTTC. The encoded protein is CSAVRETQYF.

The rearrangement joins TRBV19 to TRBJ1-1; D not certain. The CDR3 runs 14 residues. Germline V gene data show CDR1 as LNHDA and CDR2 as SQIVND (reference sequence). The V end was cut by 1 base, the J end by 5 bases, with 11 bases between. CDR3 amino acids: CASSIGAGWTEAFF. The CDR3 DNA follows: TGTGCCAGTAGTATAGGAGCCGGATGGACTGAAGCTTTCTTT.

The gene calls are TRBV20-1 and TRBJ2-3; D is ambiguous. This CDR3 has 15 amino acids. With 5 bases removed from V and 2 bases from J, the gap between germline ends came to 17 bases. The germline V gene encodes CDR1 DFQATT and CDR2 SNEGSKA (reference sequence). The CDR3 DNA is TGCAGTGCTCATTCAGCCCGATCTATCACAGATACGCAGTATTTT. It specifies CSAHSARSITDTQYF.

This clonotype was found a few times. The J gene is TRBJ2-1, the V gene TRBV7-2; 11 nucleotides line up with TRBD2. Trimming at V came to 0 bases and at J to 13 bases, leaving 11 bases not matched to a gene. Per the germline V gene, CDR1 is SGHTA and CDR2 is FQGNSA. The CDR3 has 16 amino acids. The CDR3 DNA sequence: TGTGCCAGCAGCTTAGCGGTACTAGCGGGAGAAGTAGAACAGTTCTTC. Its protein is CASSLAVLAGEVEQFF.

The chain couples TRBV7-6 to TRBJ1-2, with a weak D call TRBD1 (5 bases). This CDR3 contains 17 residues. V was pared by 2 bases and J by 3 bases, with 19 bases between. Germline lookup yields CDR1 SGHVS and CDR2 FNYEAQ. CDR3 coding DNA: TGTGCCAGCAGCTTACTCTCTGGGGCGTCGGGGGACTATGGCTACACCTTC. It encodes CASSLLSGASGDYGYTF.

This clonotype was recorded at least ten times. V and J are TRBV7-2 and TRBJ1-2; the D gene is possibly TRBD1 (5 bases). The CDR3 is 18 residues long. The germline V gene has CDR1 SGHTA and CDR2 FQGNSA. V gave up 1 base and J gave up 2 bases, with 20 bases separating them. The CDR3 nucleotides are TGTGCCAGCAGCTTAGTAGGTGGCAGGGCGTCAAGAAACTATGGCTACACCTTC. As protein: CASSLVGGRASRNYGYTF.

The table lists this clonotype with a few counts. This chain uses TRBV12-3 or TRBV12-4 with TRBJ1-3; 9 positions agree with TRBD1. The CDR3 has 15 residues. Losses at the gene ends were 6 bases for V and 2 bases for J; bases not matched to a gene: 5. The CDR3 loop is CASRGQGSTGNTIYF. As DNA, the CDR3 is TGTGCCAGCAGGGGACAGGGTTCGACTGGAAACACCATATATTTT.

This clonotype was detected a few times. The chain has TRBV6-1 and TRBJ1-5; D remains ambiguous. Per the germline V gene, CDR1 is MNHNS and CDR2 is SASEGT. V lost 6 bases and J 4 bases, leaving 7 bases between the germline ends. This CDR3 has 12 residues. CDR3 region: CASREANQPQHF. The CDR3 nucleotides are TGTGCCAGCAGGGAGGCTAATCAGCCCCAGCATTTT.

This chain links TRBV6-2 or TRBV6-3 with TRBJ1-6; TRBD1 aligns across 9 bases. Germline V CDR1 and CDR2: MNHEY, SVGEGT. Germline trimming cut 6 bases from V and 8 bases from J; bases unmatched to any gene: 11. The CDR3 spans 16 residues. The CDR3 DNA sequence: TGTGCCAGCAGACCTCGGACAGGGGAGCCAGATTCACCCCTCCACTTT. Translating it yields CASRPRTGEPDSPLHF.

This clonotype was counted only a few times. J is TRBJ1-1 and V is TRBV6-6; D may be TRBD1 (5 bases). Germline lookup yields CDR1 MNHNY and CDR2 SVGAGI (reference sequence). V gave up 6 bases and J gave up 11 bases, with 16 bases separating them. This CDR3 has 12 residues. The CDR3 region has the DNA TGTGCCAGCAGGAGAGAGGGGATGGGGGCTTTCTTT. As protein: CASRREGMGAFF.

V gene TRBV12-3 or TRBV12-4 combines with J gene TRBJ2-3; 9 bases match TRBD2. There are 17 residues in the CDR3. With 6 bases clipped from V and 6 bases from J, the junction kept 16 bases outside the gene matches. As DNA, the CDR3 is TGTGCCAGCAGCCCACATCGGGAGCGGGAGGTGGGTGATACGCAGTATTTT. Translating it yields CASSPHREREVGDTQYF.

The V call is TRBV7-2, the J call TRBJ2-7, with D maybe TRBD1 (6 bases). The V gene lost 7 bases and the J gene lost 4 bases, with 11 bases spanning the gap. Germline V gene data show CDR1 as SGHTA and CDR2 as FQGNSA. CDR3 size: 12 residues. The CDR3 DNA reads as TGTGCCAGCACCCAACAGGGTTACGAGCAGTACTTC. As protein: CASTQQGYEQYF.

The gene calls are TRBV29-1 and TRBJ2-1; the D is unclear. Trimming removed 1 base from V and 0 bases from J, with 13 bases in between. CDR1 and CDR2 from the germline V gene are SQVTM and ANQGSEA. The CDR3 covers 16 residues. The CDR3 reads CSVEGSPLSSYNEQFF. The CDR3 DNA reads TGCAGCGTTGAAGGGAGCCCACTGAGCTCCTACAATGAGCAGTTCTTC.

The chain is built from TRBV6-2 or TRBV6-3 and TRBJ1-1; D gene ambiguous. Trimming cost V 7 bases and J 6 bases, with 9 bases left between them. The CDR3 is made up of 11 amino acids. Germline CDR1 is MNHEY and CDR2 is SVGEGT. CDR3 region: CASKFGAEAFF. Here the CDR3 DNA reads TGTGCCAGCAAATTTGGGGCTGAAGCTTTCTTT.

This clonotype occurred a few times. The chain employs TRBV5-4 and TRBJ1-6; D might be TRBD1 (5 bases). The CDR3 has 15 amino acids. Germline assignment: CDR1 SGHNT and CDR2 YYREEE (reference sequence). Deletions cut 1 base from V and 8 bases from J, with 13 bases between. CDR3 coding DNA: TGTGCCAGCAGCTTGTCTCTCAGGGTGGATTCACCCCTCCACTTT. Amino acid sequence: CASSLSLRVDSPLHF.

The rearrangement links TRBV7-3 to TRBJ2-3, with TRBD1 identical over 7 bases. Unmatched junction bases numbered 4, after V lost 3 bases and J lost 4 bases. This CDR3 has 14 amino acids. Germline CDR1 SGHTA, CDR2 FQGTGA. The DNA of the CDR3 is TGTGCCAGCAGCTTGATGCAGGGGGCAGATACGCAGTATTTT. Amino acids: CASSLMQGADTQYF.

The CDR3 loop reads CASSHHARLDTEAFF. The CDR3 region has the DNA TGCGCCAGCAGCCATCACGCCCGTTTGGACACTGAAGCTTTCTTT. V usage is TRBV4-3 and J usage is TRBJ1-1; D uncertain. Germline V lookup: CDR1 LGHNA, CDR2 YSLEER. Trimming left V 3 bases short and J 3 bases short, with 14 bases between. This CDR3 has 15 residues.

The chain joins TRBV29-1 to TRBJ1-4; possible D gene TRBD1, 6 bases. This CDR3 has 12 residues. Germline CDR1 SQVTM, CDR2 ANQGSEA. The V gene lost 5 bases and the J gene lost 7 bases, with 11 bases spanning the gap. Here the CDR3 reads CSVSQGLEKLFF. Here the CDR3 DNA reads TGCAGCGTTTCCCAGGGGCTTGAAAAACTGTTTTTT.

The V and J genes are TRBV5-6 and TRBJ2-3; 8 positions match TRBD1. The CDR3 is 15 amino acids. V was pared by 5 bases and J by 4 bases, with 9 bases of the junction left unmatched. CDR1 is SGHDT, CDR2 YYEEEE, per germline. CDR3 sequence (DNA): TGTGCCAGCAGGATACAGGGGGACGCGGCAGATACGCAGTATTTT. It is translated as CASRIQGDAADTQYF.

As to this clonotype: Relative to the germline gene, one junction end is altered; a read error may explain this. The gene calls are TRBV7-7 and TRBJ2-5; D not resolved. CDR1 SSHAT and CDR2 FNYEAQ come from the germline V gene (reference sequence). This CDR3 region has 15 residues. CDR3 nucleotide sequence: TGTGCCAGCATCTTAGCCCCTGGAGACCAAGAGACCCAGTACTTC. This translates into CASILAPGDQETQYF.

The chain links TRBV12-3 or TRBV12-4 to TRBJ1-5, with 10 bases identical to TRBD1. The CDR3 runs 17 residues. V was pared by 3 bases and J by 2 bases, with 7 bases of the junction left unmatched. In DNA form, the CDR3 reads TGTGCCAGCAGTTTCCGCGGGACAGGGGCCGGCAATCAGCCCCAGCATTTT. This codes for CASSFRGTGAGNQPQHF.

This chain links TRBV15 with TRBJ1-2; D may be TRBD1 (5 bases). V dropped 0 bases and J dropped 3 bases, with 8 bases sitting between them. The germline CDR1 and CDR2 sequences are LNHNV and YYDKDF (reference sequence). There are 14 residues in the CDR3. The CDR3 loop is CATSRDQGDYGYTF. Written as DNA, the CDR3 is TGTGCCACCAGCAGAGATCAGGGTGACTATGGCTACACCTTC.

This clonotype was detected a few times. The chain couples TRBV11-2 to TRBJ2-5; D is ambiguous. V was cut by 6 bases and J by 3 bases, with 11 bases left in between. Germline V lookup: CDR1 SGHAT, CDR2 FQNNGV. The CDR3 has 13 amino acids. The CDR3 reads CASRLTSEETQYF. CDR3 nucleotides: TGTGCCAGCAGGTTGACATCGGAAGAGACCCAGTACTTC.

This sequence joins TRBV27 and TRBJ2-4; TRBD2 agrees at 8 bases. V trimming: 3 bases; J trimming: 6 bases; junction bases outside the gene matches: 4. The V gene's germline CDR1 is MNHEY and CDR2 SMNVEV (reference sequence). This CDR3 is built from 14 residues. The CDR3 nucleotides are TGTGCCAGCAGTTTCCCGGGAGGGGGAAACATTCAGTACTTC. Translated: CASSFPGGGNIQYF.

V usage is TRBV19 and J usage is TRBJ1-5; D not certain. The CDR3 is 12 residues long. CDR1 and CDR2 from the germline V gene are LNHDA and SQIVND (reference sequence). The ends were cut back, 2 bases at V and 5 bases at J, with 4 bases in the middle. This CDR3 is CASSIWDQPQHF. DNA for the CDR3: TGTGCCAGTAGTATATGGGATCAGCCCCAGCATTTT.

This clonotype was counted only a few times. The chain couples TRBV4-1 to TRBJ2-1; 7 bases are a match to TRBD2. Trimming cost V 2 bases and J 2 bases; bases outside gene matches: 6. Germline CDR1 and CDR2: MGHRA and YSYEKL. The CDR3 runs to 16 residues. The chain's CDR3 is CASSQPRDYPYNEQFF. The CDR3, as DNA: TGCGCCAGCAGCCAACCCCGGGACTACCCCTACAATGAGCAGTTCTTC.